This T cell receptor beta chain appears in the sequencing data of a study of OX40 agonist ivuxolimab in advanced cancers. At the level of the study: Patients got intravenous ivuxolimab at 0.01 to 10 mg/kg every 2 weeks. Hepatocellular carcinoma, melanoma, renal cell or head and neck cancer affected the dose-escalation patients.

In the case of this clone: Its antigen is currently unknown. The junction departs from germline at one end; a sequencing error may be responsible.

Study results and limitations: Low normalized T-cell clonal expansion also characterized some of the nonresponders. Clones of CD4+ and CD8+ blood T cells grew by week 6 at doses of 0.1 to 3.0 mg/kg.

Per the germline V gene, CDR1 is SGHVS and CDR2 is FQNEAQ. This CDR3 has 11 amino acids. The data were produced by immunoSEQ multiplex PCR, yet TCRdb's version contains in-frame clones alone and is incomplete. In the table there are tens of thousands of clones, around 82% of which are singletons. V usage is TRBV7-8 and J usage is TRBJ2-7; D is ambiguous. The sample in question was CD4+ or CD8+ T cells sorted from blood, obtained in a trial of the OX40 agonist ivuxolimab. The clonotype originates from an adult with an advanced solid tumor such as melanoma, head and neck, liver or kidney cancer. CDR3 coding DNA: TGTGCCAGCAGCTTAGGCAGCGAGCAGCACTTC. Its protein product is CASSLGSEQHF.